Below are 20 T cell receptor beta chains sequenced from a single sample in a study of blood T cell repertoires in COVID-19. Generated by immunoSEQ multiplex PCR, the TCRdb table keeps only in-frame clones and is missing some. The sample includes around 18,000 clones, around 89% of them seen just once. Sample: peripheral blood. These receptors were taken from a human donor in a cohort sampled during active COVID-19.

This chain links TRBV7-2 with TRBJ2-1, with 13 bases lining up with TRBD2. V dropped 5 bases and J dropped 4; count of bases not matched to a gene: 8. The CDR3 consists of 17 residues. Germline CDR1 reads SGHTA; CDR2 reads FQGNSA. CDR3 coding DNA: TGTGCCAGCAGCCCAACACTAGCGGGGGGGCTTTACAATGAGCAGTTCTTC. Translation: CASSPTLAGGLYNEQFF.

The chain combines TRBV19 with TRBJ2-2; the match to TRBD1 covers 7 bases. The CDR3 runs 15 residues. V was pared by 3 bases and J by 0 bases, with 1 base of the junction left unmatched. The V gene's germline CDR1 is LNHDA and CDR2 SQIVND (reference sequence). CDR3: CASSIGTANTGELFF. In nucleotides, the CDR3 is TGTGCCAGTAGTATCGGGACAGCGAACACCGGGGAGCTGTTTTTT.

The genes are TRBV29-1 and TRBJ2-1; 11 nucleotides line up with TRBD1. Looked up from germline, CDR1 is SQVTM and CDR2 is ANQGSEA. The CDR3 contains 14 residues. Unmatched junction bases numbered 5, after V lost 4 bases and J lost 6 bases. The CDR3 here is CSVGDRGKSNEQFF. The CDR3 region has the DNA TGCAGCGTTGGGGACAGGGGGAAAAGCAATGAGCAGTTCTTC.

V usage is TRBV18 and J usage is TRBJ2-2; TRBD2 matches 11 bases. The trim removed 3 bases at V and 6 bases at J, leaving 3 bases unmatched. The CDR3 has 15 residues. Germline loops: CDR1 KGHSH, CDR2 LQKENI. CDR3 coding DNA: TGTGCCAGCTCACCGGGACTAGCGGTAGCCGGGGAGCTGTTTTTT. Its protein is CASSPGLAVAGELFF.

This clone was observed once. The rearrangement links TRBV6-2 or TRBV6-3 to TRBJ2-5, with 9 bases matching TRBD2. The V and J ends lost 0 bases and 7 bases, in that order; junction bases with no gene match: 3. This CDR3 has 14 residues. CDR1 and CDR2 from the germline V gene are MNHEY and SVGEGT. In DNA form, the CDR3 reads TGTGCCAGCAGTTACTCGACACTAGCGGGGACCCAGTACTTC. It encodes CASSYSTLAGTQYF.

The V gene is TRBV5-1, the J gene TRBJ2-7; 7 nucleotides align to TRBD1. The ends lost 4 bases at V and 3 bases at J; junction bases unmatched: 4. CDR1 and CDR2 (germline): SGHRS, YFSETQ. This CDR3 spans 13 amino acids. CDR3 nucleotide sequence: TGCGCCAGCAGCGGGGACAGTTACTACGAGCAGTACTTC. This encodes CASSGDSYYEQYF.

The V and J genes are TRBV11-2 and TRBJ2-7, with 9 bases aligning to TRBD1. CDR1 is SGHAT and CDR2 is FQNNGV in the germline V gene. The CDR3 length is 15 residues. Germline trimming cut 3 bases from V and 2 bases from J; bases unmatched to any gene: 5. The DNA for the CDR3 is TGTGCCAGCAGCTTCCCGGGACAGGGACCCTACGAGCAGTACTTC. It is translated as CASSFPGQGPYEQYF.

CDR3 sequence (DNA): TGCGCCAGCAGCTTGGGCCTGGGCCTGGACACCCCCGAGACCCAGTACTTC. This sequence encodes CASSLGLGLDTPETQYF. The chain links TRBV5-1 to TRBJ2-5, with D possibly matching TRBD1 (5 bases). Germline V gives CDR1 SGHRS, CDR2 YFSETQ. Trimming took 0 bases from V and 5 from J, leaving 20 bases between them. The CDR3 has 17 residues.

Notes on this clone: Germline and junction disagree at one end, which may indicate a read error. The CDR3 DNA sequence: TGCAGCGTCGAAGAGCTGACAGGGCGTTACGAGCAGTACTTC. Translation gives CSVEELTGRYEQYF. The chain is built from TRBV29-1 and TRBJ2-7; the match to TRBD1 covers 7 bases. The germline V gene has CDR1 SQVTM and CDR2 ANQGSEA. The CDR3 is 14 residues long.

As DNA, the CDR3 is TGTGCCAGCAGTTTATACAGGGGGCTTGGCTACACCTTC. This translates into CASSLYRGLGYTF. This chain joins TRBV27 and TRBJ1-2; 9 bases are shared with TRBD1. This CDR3 spans 13 amino acids. Germline CDR1 and CDR2: MNHEY and SMNVEV (reference sequence). Trimming took 1 base from V and 7 from J; bases not matched to a gene: 1.

The gene calls are TRBV3-1 (or the pseudogene TRBV3-2) and TRBJ1-2; possible D gene TRBD1, 5 bases. The CDR3 length is 13 residues. CDR1 is LGHDT and CDR2 is YNNKEL in the germline V gene (reference sequence). Trimming removed 1 base at V and 8 bases at J, with 11 bases between. The CDR3 sequence is CASSQAGDSGYTF. The CDR3, as DNA: TGTGCCAGCAGCCAAGCGGGGGATAGCGGCTACACCTTC.

The CDR3 DNA sequence: TGCGCCAGCAGCTTGGAAGCGGGTTCCTACGAGCAGTACTTC. As protein: CASSLEAGSYEQYF. The chain has TRBV5-1 and TRBJ2-7; the D gene is possibly TRBD2 (6 bases). The V gene lost 0 bases and the J gene lost 1 base, with 8 bases spanning the gap. The CDR3 spans 14 residues. Germline V gene lookup returns CDR1 SGHRS and CDR2 YFSETQ.

The chain recombines TRBV14 with TRBJ2-7; perhaps TRBD2 as D (5 bases). This CDR3 has 15 residues. The V gene lost 4 bases and the J gene lost 7 bases, with 20 bases spanning the gap. Germline V gene data show CDR1 as SGHDN and CDR2 as FVKESK. The CDR3 bases are TGTGCCAGCAGCCCGTACGGCCCCGGGATGGGGGAGCAGTACTTC. It encodes CASSPYGPGMGEQYF.

The V gene is TRBV9, the J gene TRBJ1-2, with a tentative D call TRBD1 (6 bases). Trimming pared 2 bases from V and 6 bases from J, leaving 11 bases between. This CDR3 region has 13 residues. Germline lookup yields CDR1 SGDLS and CDR2 YYNGEE. CDR3 in DNA: TGTGCCAGCAGCGTCCAGGGGTGGCATGGCTACACCTTC. This translates into CASSVQGWHGYTF.

This clone has a single count. The chain is built from TRBV5-1 and TRBJ2-3, with D unclear. CDR1 SGHRS and CDR2 YFSETQ come from the germline V gene. The CDR3 spans 14 residues. V was shortened by 0 bases and J by 2 bases, with 7 bases between the two germline ends. CDR3 protein: CASSLDPVTDTQYF. CDR3 bases: TGCGCCAGCAGCTTGGATCCAGTCACAGATACGCAGTATTTT.

The V gene is TRBV5-1, the J gene TRBJ2-3; TRBD2 matches 12 bases. The trim removed 0 bases at V and 0 bases at J, leaving 8 bases unmatched. This CDR3 comprises 19 residues. Germline V lookup: CDR1 SGHRS, CDR2 YFSETQ. As DNA, the CDR3 is TGCGCCAGCAGCTTGGCGATACGACTAGCGGGGGCCAGCACAGATACGCAGTATTTT. Amino acid sequence: CASSLAIRLAGASTDTQYF.

This clone is classed as medium-sized. The rearrangement joins TRBV5-6 to TRBJ2-7; TRBD2 matches at 14 bases. V trimming: 3 bases; J trimming: 0 bases; junction bases outside the gene matches: 8. The CDR3 extends over 18 amino acids. The germline V gene encodes CDR1 SGHDT and CDR2 YYEEEE. The CDR3 sequence is CASSSGTSGGRSSYEQYF. In nucleotides, the CDR3 is TGTGCCAGCAGCTCAGGGACTAGCGGGGGCCGCAGCTCCTACGAGCAGTACTTC. Filled out from reference TRBV5-6 and TRBJ2-7, the complete variable domain reads DAGVTQSPTHLIKTRGQQVTLRCSPKSGHDTVSWYQQALGQGPQFIFQYYEEEERQRGNFPDRFSGHQFPNYSSELNVNALLLGDSALYLCASSSGTSGGRSSYEQYFGPGTRLTVT.

V usage is TRBV2 and J usage is TRBJ1-1; TRBD1 matches at 7 bases. Germline CDR1 SNHLY, CDR2 FYNNEI. This CDR3 contains 14 residues. Trimming cost V 3 bases and J 4 bases; bases outside gene matches: 5. Here the CDR3 DNA reads TGTGCCAGCAGTGAGGGCCAGGGGGTCACTGAAGCTTTCTTT. Protein product: CASSEGQGVTEAFF.

The sample holds a few counts of this clone. The rearrangement links TRBV2 to TRBJ1-1, with a possible D match to TRBD1 (5 bases). Germline lookup yields CDR1 SNHLY and CDR2 FYNNEI. The length of the CDR3 is 14 residues. V was trimmed by 3 bases and J by 5 bases, leaving 13 bases between them. In DNA form, the CDR3 reads TGTGCCAGCAGTGACCAGGGTGGTTGGACTGAAGCTTTCTTT. Protein sequence: CASSDQGGWTEAFF.

The chain employs TRBV10-3 and TRBJ1-2; a possible D gene is TRBD1 (5 bases). Germline-derived CDR1 and CDR2 are ENHRY and SYGVKD. Trimming pared 5 bases from V and 0 bases from J, leaving 10 bases between. This CDR3 comprises 14 residues. The CDR3 reads CAISLDRSNYGYTF. The CDR3, as DNA: TGTGCCATCAGTCTCGACAGATCTAACTATGGCTACACCTTC.